Presented here are 25 T cell receptor beta chains from one specimen sequenced in a study of blood T cell repertoires in COVID-19. Sequencing used immunoSEQ multiplex PCR; TCRdb keeps in-frame clones, though not all of them. The sample lists around 160,000 clones; more than 75% were seen once. The sequenced sample was peripheral blood. The origin of the receptors is a man aged 60-69 years with active or convalescent COVID-19.

V and J are TRBV28 and TRBJ1-2; no clear D gene. The CDR3 has 14 amino acids. Germline-derived CDR1 and CDR2 are MDHEN and SYDVKM. Deletions cut 8 bases from V and 4 bases from J, with 17 bases between. The CDR3 DNA reads as TGTGCCAGCGGGAGCCCGGTGCTGCGCTATGGCTACACCTTC. It codes for CASGSPVLRYGYTF.

This clone was picked up a small number of times. The rearrangement joins TRBV28 to TRBJ2-1, with 8 bases identical to TRBD2. J was trimmed by 4 bases and V by 4 bases; bases with no gene match: 12. Germline V gives CDR1 MDHEN, CDR2 SYDVKM. This CDR3 is built from 17 residues. The CDR3 loop reads CASSSPLAGKEYNEQFF. The CDR3 DNA follows: TGTGCCAGCAGTTCCCCCTTAGCGGGAAAAGAATACAATGAGCAGTTCTTC.

This chain links TRBV10-2 with TRBJ2-5; D may be TRBD2 (6 bases). Per the germline V gene, CDR1 is WSHSY and CDR2 is SAAADI. The V end lost 6 bases, the J end lost 4 bases, and 15 bases lay between the germline ends. This CDR3 spans 14 amino acids. The CDR3 bases are TGCGCCAGCAGGGCGGGACCCGCGGCAGAGACCCAGTACTTC. This codes for CASRAGPAAETQYF.

V gene TRBV28 combines with J gene TRBJ1-5; a weak D match, TRBD1 (5 bases). The germline gives CDR1 MDHEN, CDR2 SYDVKM. Trimming cost V 6 bases and J 2 bases, with 14 bases left between them. This CDR3 contains 15 residues. The CDR3 spells CASRSLGRGNQPQHF. The DNA of the CDR3 is TGTGCCAGCAGGTCCTTGGGGCGCGGCAATCAGCCCCAGCATTTT.

This clone was observed once. The CDR3 region has the DNA TGCAGCAAGGGCAGGGTTGTCTCTGGGGCCAACGTCCTGACTTTC. Translated, it gives CSKGRVVSGANVLTF. The chain combines TRBV29-1 with TRBJ2-6; TRBD1 might be the D (5 bases). V shed 8 bases and J shed 0 bases, with 14 bases lying between them. Germline CDR1 reads SQVTM; CDR2 reads ANQGSEA. There are 15 residues in the CDR3.

This clone was counted once. The chain couples TRBV6-5 to TRBJ2-5; TRBD2 agrees at 8 bases. The germline V gene encodes CDR1 MNHEY and CDR2 SVGAGI. The V segment lost 11 bases and the J segment 5 bases; nucleotides outside the gene matches: 10. The CDR3 totals 13 residues. CDR3 DNA: TGTGCCGGGGGGCGAGCGGGAGTTGAGACCCAGTACTTC. As protein: CAGGRAGVETQYF.

CDR3 nucleotides: TGTGCCAGCAGCTTCAGGGGTGGGGGTCAGCCCCAGCATTTT. Translated: CASSFRGGGQPQHF. V is TRBV5-4 and J is TRBJ1-5; a weak D match, TRBD1 (6 bases). Germline V gives CDR1 SGHNT, CDR2 YYREEE (reference sequence). This CDR3 comprises 14 residues. V gave up 2 bases and J gave up 6 bases, with 12 bases separating them.

The J gene is TRBJ1-5, the V gene TRBV2, with a weak D call TRBD1 (5 bases). The germline V and J ends were trimmed by 2 bases and 4 bases, with 6 bases remaining between them. CDR3 length: 13 amino acids. Germline loops: CDR1 SNHLY, CDR2 FYNNEI. The CDR3 DNA follows: TGTGCCAGCAGTGAACAGGGAAATCAGCCCCAGCATTTT. Its protein is CASSEQGNQPQHF.

The genes are TRBV25-1 and TRBJ1-1; a weak D match, TRBD1 (6 bases). This CDR3 region has 13 residues. The V and J ends lost 2 bases and 6 bases respectively, with 10 bases between them. Germline CDR1 reads MGHDK; CDR2 reads SYGVNS. The CDR3 region is CASSEPRQAEAFF. Here the CDR3 DNA reads TGTGCCAGCAGTGAACCCAGACAGGCTGAAGCTTTCTTT.

Notes on this clone: The sample carries other DNA sequences with the same CDR3. The gene calls are TRBV7-2 and TRBJ2-7, with D maybe TRBD1 (6 bases). This CDR3 is built from 14 residues. V was clipped by 5 bases and J by 0 bases, with 11 bases between them. Looked up from germline, CDR1 is SGHTA and CDR2 is FQGNSA. The CDR3: CASSPDRFSYEQYF. In DNA, the CDR3 is TGTGCCAGCAGCCCTGACAGGTTCTCCTACGAGCAGTACTTC.

J is TRBJ1-4 and V is TRBV12-3 or TRBV12-4, with D unresolved. The CDR3 sequence is 11 residues long. The V gene lost 6 bases and the J gene lost 8 bases, with 7 bases spanning the gap. CDR3 residues: CASSSREKLFF. CDR3 coding DNA: TGTGCCAGCAGCTCCAGAGAAAAACTGTTTTTT.

Written as DNA, the CDR3 is TGTGCCAGCAGCCCCGCTAGCGGCACCGAGATATTTAATGAGCAGTTCTTC. Its protein is CASSPASGTEIFNEQFF. This sequence joins TRBV5-4 and TRBJ2-1, with TRBD2 matching over 7 bases. The junction had 17 bases not matched to a gene; V was cut back by 4 bases and J by 7 bases. The CDR3 spans 17 residues. Germline CDR1 and CDR2: SGHNT and YYREEE (reference sequence).

The chain couples TRBV7-2 to TRBJ2-1; no reliable D call. The germline V and J ends were trimmed by 5 bases and 7 bases, with 21 bases remaining between them. Germline CDR1 is SGHTA and CDR2 is FQGNSA. The CDR3 runs 16 residues. For the CDR3, the DNA is TGTGCCAGCAGCACCCCTACCAACAGCTGGCAAAATGAGCAGTTCTTC. Translation gives CASSTPTNSWQNEQFF.

The chain carries TRBV30 and TRBJ1-4; 7 nucleotides match TRBD1. CDR1 GTSNPN and CDR2 SVGIG come from the germline V gene (reference sequence). J gave up 10 bases and V 3 bases, and 8 bases lay outside the gene matches. The CDR3 has 13 amino acids. Written as DNA, the CDR3 is TGTGCCTGGAGCGGGACAGACGGGGGAAAACTGTTTTTT. It codes for CAWSGTDGGKLFF.

The chain joins TRBV3-1 (or the pseudogene TRBV3-2) to TRBJ2-7; TRBD1 is a possible D gene (6 bases). This CDR3 comprises 15 residues. With 2 bases removed from V and 8 bases from J, the gap between germline ends came to 19 bases. Looked up from germline, CDR1 is LGHDT and CDR2 is YNNKEL (reference sequence). The CDR3 DNA reads TGTGCCAGCAGCCAACAAGACAGGCTAAATGGGAAGCAGTACTTC. It encodes CASSQQDRLNGKQYF.

For this clone: This sample includes further DNA sequences coding for the same CDR3. This rearrangement joins TRBV28 to TRBJ1-6, with D uncertain. V lost 1 base and J lost 0, with 4 bases in between. The length of the CDR3 is 15 residues. CDR1 MDHEN and CDR2 SYDVKM come from the germline V gene. CDR3 protein: CASSLSSSYNSPLHF. CDR3 DNA: TGTGCCAGCAGTTTATCCAGCTCCTATAATTCACCCCTCCACTTT. Full variable domain (rest looked up from reference TRBV28 and TRBJ1-6): DVKVTQSSRYLVKRTGEKVFLECVQDMDHENMFWYRQDPGLGLRLIYFSYDVKMKEKGDIPEGYSVSREKKERFSLILESASTNQTSMYLCASSLSSSYNSPLHFGNGTRLTVT.

The rearrangement uses TRBV27 and TRBJ1-6; no reliable D call. CDR3 length equals 12 residues. Germline CDR1 is MNHEY and CDR2 is SMNVEV (reference sequence). Trimming stripped 5 bases from V and 7 bases from J, with 6 bases between. The CDR3 region has the DNA TGTGCCAGCAGTCCTTTAAATTCACCCCTCCACTTT. Protein product: CASSPLNSPLHF.

This sequence joins TRBV4-2 and TRBJ1-1, with no clear D. The germline V gene has CDR1 LGHNA and CDR2 YNFKEQ. CDR3 length equals 15 residues. Trimming removed 0 bases at V and 1 base at J, with 9 bases between. In nucleotides, the CDR3 is TGTGCCAGCAGCCAAGATTTGCTCGGGAACACTGAAGCTTTCTTT. Translating gives CASSQDLLGNTEAFF.

This chain joins TRBV6-5 and TRBJ2-7; the match to TRBD1 covers 9 bases. The germline V gene has CDR1 MNHEY and CDR2 SVGAGI. Unmatched junction bases numbered 10, after V lost 7 bases and J lost 6 bases. This CDR3 spans 14 amino acids. The CDR3 DNA reads TGTGCCAGCACTTCAGCTGGACAGGGGAGCGAGCAGTACTTC. Translating it yields CASTSAGQGSEQYF.

J is TRBJ1-5 and V is TRBV7-8, with D perhaps TRBD1 (5 bases). V lost 5 bases to trimming and J lost 4 bases, with 9 bases between them. CDR1 SGHVS and CDR2 FQNEAQ come from the germline V gene. The CDR3 length is 13 residues. CDR3 nucleotides: TGTGCCAGCAGCCCTGACAGAAATCAGCCCCAGCATTTT. It specifies CASSPDRNQPQHF.

The chain has TRBV24-1 and TRBJ2-1, with 14 positions matching TRBD2. Germline trimming cut 6 bases from V and 9 bases from J; bases unmatched to any gene: 6. The CDR3 spans 15 residues. Germline V gives CDR1 KGHDR, CDR2 SFDVKD. CDR3 region: CATSSPGLAGVEQFF. The DNA for the CDR3 is TGTGCCACCAGTAGCCCGGGACTAGCGGGGGTTGAGCAGTTCTTC.

Only one count was recorded for this clone. The J gene is TRBJ1-3, the V gene TRBV4-3; no reliable D call. In germline, CDR1 is LGHNA, CDR2 YSLEER. V was cut by 4 bases and J by 7 bases, with 20 bases left in between. The CDR3 totals 16 residues. The DNA of the CDR3 is TGCGCCAGCAGCCCGGGATCGGGAACCTTCGGGAACACCATATATTTT. Protein: CASSPGSGTFGNTIYF.

This clone was seen a handful of times. The chain combines TRBV7-9 with TRBJ2-7, with a possible D match to TRBD1 (5 bases). Germline CDR1 and CDR2: SEHNR and FQNEAQ (reference sequence). This CDR3 has 11 amino acids. V lost 5 bases, J lost 12 bases, and 14 bases lay in between. The CDR3 sequence is CASSLVGVAYF. The CDR3 bases are TGTGCCAGCAGCCTCGTAGGGGTAGCGTACTTC.

CDR3 sequence: CATSAAGGTNEKLFF. The CDR3 region has the DNA TGTGCCACCAGTGCCGCAGGGGGCACTAATGAAAAACTGTTTTTT. V usage is TRBV15 and J usage is TRBJ1-4, with 8 bases that match TRBD1. CDR1 LNHNV and CDR2 YYDKDF come from the germline V gene (reference sequence). The CDR3 extends over 15 amino acids. J gave up 2 bases and V 6 bases, and 5 bases lay outside the gene matches.

The rearrangement links TRBV7-9 to TRBJ2-1; 7 bases are a match to TRBD2. This CDR3 region has 15 residues. V shed 1 base and J 7 bases; nucleotides not matched to a gene: 7. CDR1 and CDR2 from the germline V gene are SEHNR and FQNEAQ (reference sequence). DNA of the CDR3: TGTGCCAGCAGCTTAGGACTAGCTCTTAGTAATGAGCAGTTCTTC. Its protein product is CASSLGLALSNEQFF.